This T cell receptor (beta chain) stems from a study of shared clonotypes between healthy human individuals. Assay used: immunoSEQ multiplex PCR; TCRdb lists only in-frame clones, some missing. Here the sample spans hundreds of thousands of clones, around three quarters being singletons. Germline-derived CDR1 and CDR2 are SGHNT and YYREEE (reference sequence). The J segment lost 1 base and the V segment lost 4 bases, leaving 6 bases of the junction unmatched. The CDR3 extends over 16 amino acids. The sequenced sample was PBMCs. This TCR came from a middle-aged woman in good health. Some clones in this sample may be carry-over from other donors' samples. The chain couples TRBV5-4 to TRBJ2-2, with 8 bases lining up with TRBD2. DNA of the CDR3: TGTGCCAGCAGCAAATTAGCGGGGTTGAACACCGGGGAGCTGTTTTTT. Translating gives CASSKLAGLNTGELFF.